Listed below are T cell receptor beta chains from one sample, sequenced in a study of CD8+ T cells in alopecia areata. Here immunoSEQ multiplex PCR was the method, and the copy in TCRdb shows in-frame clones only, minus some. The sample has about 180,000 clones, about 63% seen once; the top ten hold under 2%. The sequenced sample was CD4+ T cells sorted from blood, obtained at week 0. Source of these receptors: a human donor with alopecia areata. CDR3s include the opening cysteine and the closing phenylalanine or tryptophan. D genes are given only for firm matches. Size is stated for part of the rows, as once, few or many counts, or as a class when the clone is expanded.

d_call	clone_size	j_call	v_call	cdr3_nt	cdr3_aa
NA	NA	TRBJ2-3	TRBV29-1	TGCAGCGTTGACAGGGGTAACACAGATACGCAGTATTTT	CSVDRGNTDTQYF
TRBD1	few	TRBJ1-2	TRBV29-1	TGCAGCGTTGAACAACCAGGGGGCCCCCTTAGTGGCTACACCTTC	CSVEQPGGPLSGYTF
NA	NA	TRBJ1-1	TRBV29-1	TGCAGCGTATCGGGGACGATGAACACTGAAGCTTTCTTT	CSVSGTMNTEAFF
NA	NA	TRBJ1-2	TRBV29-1	TGCAGCGTTGAAGGTTCGAACTATGGCTACACCTTC	CSVEGSNYGYTF
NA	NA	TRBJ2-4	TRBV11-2	TGTGCCAGCAGCCCGATCAGGGGATCGGCCAAAAACATTCAGTACTTC	CASSPIRGSAKNIQYF
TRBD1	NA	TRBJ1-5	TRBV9	TGTGCCAGCAGCCCGGGACAGACCTATCAGCCCCAGCATTTT	CASSPGQTYQPQHF
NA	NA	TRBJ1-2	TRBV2	TGTGCCAGCAGTGAAAGGGTGATCAGTGGCTACACCTTC	CASSERVISGYTF
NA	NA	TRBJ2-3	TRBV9	TGTGCCAGCAGCCTCGAGGGGGATACGCAGTATTTT	CASSLEGDTQYF
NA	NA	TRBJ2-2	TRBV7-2	TGTGCCAGCAGCTTATGGAGGCCGGAGGGGACCGGGGAGCTGTTTTTT	CASSLWRPEGTGELFF
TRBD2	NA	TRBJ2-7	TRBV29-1	TGCAGCGTTGAAGACCTAGCGGGGTCAACCTACGAGCTGTACTTC	CSVEDLAGSTYELYF
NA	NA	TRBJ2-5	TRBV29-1	TGCAGCGTCCAGGGGGAGGGAGAGACCCAGTACTTC	CSVQGEGETQYF
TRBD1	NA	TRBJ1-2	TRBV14	TGTGCCAGCAGCCCCTTGGGACAGGGACTGTATGGCTACACCTTC	CASSPLGQGLYGYTF
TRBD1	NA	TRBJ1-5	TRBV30	TGTGCCTGGAACTCAGGGGGGTTGGATCAGCCCCAGCATTTT	CAWNSGGLDQPQHF
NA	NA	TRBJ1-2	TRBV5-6	TGTGCCAGCGTCGGAGCCGGGCATGGCTACACCTTC	CASVGAGHGYTF
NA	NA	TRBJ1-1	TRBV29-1	TGCAGCGTTGAAGCGCGATACACTGAAGCTTTCTTT	CSVEARYTEAFF
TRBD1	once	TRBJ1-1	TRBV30	TGTGCCTGGAGAGGACAGGGGTCAACTGAAGCTTTCTTT	CAWRGQGSTEAFF
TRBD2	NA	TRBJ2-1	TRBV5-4	TGTGCCAGCAGCCGAGGAGGAGCGGGGGGCCACAGCTCCTACAATGAGCAGTTCTTC	CASSRGGAGGHSSYNEQFF
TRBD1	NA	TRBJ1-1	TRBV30	TGTGCCTGGAGTGTACGTGGGACAGGTCCGGCTGACGCTTTCTTT	CAWSVRGTGPADAFF
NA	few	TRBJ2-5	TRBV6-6	TGTGCCAGTGCGGACCGAGAGACCCAGTACTTC	CASADRETQYF
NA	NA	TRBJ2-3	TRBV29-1	TGCAGCGTTGGGACGGCTAGCACAGATACGCAGTATTTT	CSVGTASTDTQYF
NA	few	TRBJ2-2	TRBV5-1	TGCGCCAGCAGCCCGGGATGGTCAGGGGTCGGGGAGCTGTTTTTT	CASSPGWSGVGELFF
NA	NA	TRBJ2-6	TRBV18	TGTGCCAGCTCACCACTAACCGGGCTCTCTGGGGCCAACGTCCTGACTTTC	CASSPLTGLSGANVLTF
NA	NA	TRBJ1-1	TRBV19	TGTGCCTCCCAAAGGAGGGAGAACACTGAAGCTTTCTTT	CASQRRENTEAFF
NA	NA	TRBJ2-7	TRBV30	TGTGCCTGGAGTCGGTCCTACGAGCAGTACTTC	CAWSRSYEQYF
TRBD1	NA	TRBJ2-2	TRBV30	TGTGCCTGGAGTGCCGGGACAGGGGCCAACGGGGAGCTGTTTTTT	CAWSAGTGANGELFF
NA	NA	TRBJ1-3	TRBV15	TGTGCCACCAGCAGAGATCGTGGTCGGGAAGGAAACACCATATATTTT	CATSRDRGREGNTIYF
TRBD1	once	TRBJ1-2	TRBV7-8	TGTGCCAGCAGCAGGGGGACAGGAGTGAACTATGGCTACACCTTC	CASSRGTGVNYGYTF
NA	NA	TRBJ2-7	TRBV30	TGTGCCTGGAGGAGGGGGGGAGCGACCTACGAGCAGTACTTC	CAWRRGGATYEQYF
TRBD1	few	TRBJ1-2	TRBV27	TGTGCCAGCAGTTTACGAGGACAGGGAAACTATGGCTACACCTTC	CASSLRGQGNYGYTF
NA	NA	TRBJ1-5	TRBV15	TGTGCCACCAGCAGAGTCGAGGGGGATCAGCCCCAGCATTTT	CATSRVEGDQPQHF
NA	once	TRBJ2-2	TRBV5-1	TGCGCCAGCAGCTTGGATTCTACCGGGGAGCTGTTTTTT	CASSLDSTGELFF
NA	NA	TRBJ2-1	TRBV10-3	TGTGCCATCAGTGAGTCAGGGGGTTACAATGAGCAGTTCTTC	CAISESGGYNEQFF
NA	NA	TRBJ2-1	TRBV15	TGTGCCACCAGCAGAGATCCATTTTCGGGGGAGCAGTTCTTC	CATSRDPFSGEQFF